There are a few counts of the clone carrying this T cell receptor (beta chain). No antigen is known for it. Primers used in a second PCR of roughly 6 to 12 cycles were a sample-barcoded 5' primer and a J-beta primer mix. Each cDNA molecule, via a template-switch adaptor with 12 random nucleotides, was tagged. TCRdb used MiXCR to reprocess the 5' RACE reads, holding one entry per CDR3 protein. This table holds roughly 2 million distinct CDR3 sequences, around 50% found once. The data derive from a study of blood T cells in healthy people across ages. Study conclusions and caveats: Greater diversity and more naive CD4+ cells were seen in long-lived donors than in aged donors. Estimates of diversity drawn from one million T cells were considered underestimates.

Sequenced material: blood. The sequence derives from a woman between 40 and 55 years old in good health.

The CDR3: CASSQWQGEANEQYF. The CDR3 DNA follows: TGTGCCAGCAGCCAGTGGCAGGGGGAGGCGAACGAGCAGTACTTC. The chain uses TRBV7-9 and TRBJ2-7, with TRBD1 as a possible D gene (7 bases). Germline CDR1 and CDR2: SEHNR and FQNEAQ (reference sequence). The ends were cut back, 5 bases at V and 5 bases at J, with 19 bases in the middle. This CDR3 has 15 amino acids.